This passage covers 7 T cell receptor beta chains from one sample sequenced in a study of T cell responses to AZD1222 COVID-19 vaccine. Sequenced by immunoSEQ multiplex PCR; TCRdb stores in-frame clones only, minus some. Of some 190,000 clones in the sample, around 88% are singletons; the top ten hold around 7.9%. Sample: peripheral blood, taken on day 0 of AZD1222 vaccination. The origin of the receptors is an adult in good health.

This rearrangement joins TRBV11-2 to TRBJ2-2; tentatively, D is TRBD2 (7 bases). In germline, CDR1 is SGHAT, CDR2 FQNNGV. The CDR3 is 18 residues long. The germline V and J ends were trimmed by 1 base and 1 base, with 16 bases remaining between them. The DNA of the CDR3 is TGTGCCAGCAGCTTAGTAGGGGGGTTAGCGGGGAACACCGGGGAGCTGTTTTTT. This gives the protein CASSLVGGLAGNTGELFF.

The V call is TRBV18, the J call TRBJ1-2, with D tentatively TRBD1 (6 bases). Per the germline V gene, CDR1 is KGHSH and CDR2 is LQKENI. This CDR3 spans 16 amino acids. Trimming left V 2 bases short and J 5 bases short, with 18 bases between. This CDR3 reads CASSPGDGGLEYGYTF. The CDR3 DNA sequence: TGTGCCAGCTCACCAGGAGATGGGGGGCTGGAATATGGCTACACCTTC.

The V call is TRBV6-5, the J call TRBJ2-7, with a possible D match to TRBD2 (5 bases). This CDR3 region has 15 residues. CDR1 MNHEY and CDR2 SVGAGI come from the germline V gene. V was pared by 9 bases and J by 7 bases, with 25 bases between. CDR3 region: CASHTVSLEGREQYF. The CDR3 DNA reads as TGTGCCAGTCACACGGTTTCGCTCGAGGGTCGGGAGCAGTACTTC.

CDR3 DNA: TGTGCCAGCAGTGGGTCAGGCAATAGCAATCAGCCCCAGCATTTT. As protein: CASSGSGNSNQPQHF. The chain combines TRBV2 with TRBJ1-5, with no clear D. The CDR3 is 15 residues long. Trimming took off 4 bases at V and 0 bases at J, with 10 bases between the two ends. Per the germline V gene, CDR1 is SNHLY and CDR2 is FYNNEI.

The chain couples TRBV29-1 to TRBJ2-3, with D perhaps matching TRBD1 (5 bases). Trimming took off 7 bases at V and 1 base at J, with 12 bases between the two ends. CDR1 and CDR2 (germline): SQVTM, ANQGSEA. The CDR3 sequence is 13 residues long. CDR3 sequence: CSARGSGTDTQYF. CDR3 sequence (DNA): TGCAGCGCTAGGGGATCGGGCACAGATACGCAGTATTTT.

There are a few counts of this clone. The genes are TRBV4-1 and TRBJ1-4; D is uncertain. The CDR3 consists of 13 residues. Germline V gene lookup returns CDR1 MGHRA and CDR2 YSYEKL. V lost 3 bases and J 5 bases, leaving 7 bases between the germline ends. In DNA form, the CDR3 reads TGCGCCAGCAGCCAGATACAGAATGAAAAACTGTTTTTT. Translation gives CASSQIQNEKLFF.

This sequence joins TRBV7-3 and TRBJ2-5; 7 bases agree with TRBD1. Germline CDR1 and CDR2: SGHTA and FQGTGA. The CDR3 has 13 residues. V shed 5 bases and J 2 bases; nucleotides not matched to a gene: 2. Here the CDR3 reads CASSTQGQETQYF. DNA of the CDR3: TGTGCCAGCAGCACACAGGGGCAAGAGACCCAGTACTTC.